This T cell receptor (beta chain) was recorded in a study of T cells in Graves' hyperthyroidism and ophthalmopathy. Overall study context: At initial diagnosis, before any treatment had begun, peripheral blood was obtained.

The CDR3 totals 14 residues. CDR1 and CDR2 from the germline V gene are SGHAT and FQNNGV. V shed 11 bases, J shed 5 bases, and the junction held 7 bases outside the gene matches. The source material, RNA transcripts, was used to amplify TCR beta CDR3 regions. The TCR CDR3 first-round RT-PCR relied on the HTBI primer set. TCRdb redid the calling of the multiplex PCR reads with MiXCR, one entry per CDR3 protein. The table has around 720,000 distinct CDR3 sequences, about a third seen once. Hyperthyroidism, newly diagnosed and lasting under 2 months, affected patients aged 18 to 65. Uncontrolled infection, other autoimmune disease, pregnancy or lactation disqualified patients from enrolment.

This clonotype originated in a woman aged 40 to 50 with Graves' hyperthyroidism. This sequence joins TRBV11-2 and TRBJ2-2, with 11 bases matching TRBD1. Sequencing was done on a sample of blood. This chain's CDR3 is CARARDRGTGELFF. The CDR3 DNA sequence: TGTGCCCGCGCCCGGGACAGGGGGACCGGGGAGCTGTTTTTT.